Given below is one TCR beta chain in context. These data come from a study of blood T cell repertoires in COVID-19. On the study more broadly: From T cells, B-cell-depleted T cells, or PBMCs came the material, which was cDNA or gDNA.

Per germline, CDR1 SGHDT and CDR2 YYEEEE. This CDR3 region has 15 residues. V gave up 2 bases and J gave up 2 bases, with 8 bases separating them. Profiling relied on immunoSEQ multiplex PCR, and the TCRdb table lists in-frame clones only, not all of them. The sample has around 95,000 clones, approximately 80% seen once; the top ten hold roughly a third. The receptor's source is a man between 65 and 80 years old with active or convalescent COVID-19. Sequencing used peripheral blood. This chain uses TRBV5-6 with TRBJ2-6, with D tentatively TRBD1 (5 bases). The CDR3: CASSFPRAGANVLTF. CDR3 DNA: TGTGCCAGCAGCTTCCCCAGGGCTGGGGCCAACGTCCTGACTTTC.